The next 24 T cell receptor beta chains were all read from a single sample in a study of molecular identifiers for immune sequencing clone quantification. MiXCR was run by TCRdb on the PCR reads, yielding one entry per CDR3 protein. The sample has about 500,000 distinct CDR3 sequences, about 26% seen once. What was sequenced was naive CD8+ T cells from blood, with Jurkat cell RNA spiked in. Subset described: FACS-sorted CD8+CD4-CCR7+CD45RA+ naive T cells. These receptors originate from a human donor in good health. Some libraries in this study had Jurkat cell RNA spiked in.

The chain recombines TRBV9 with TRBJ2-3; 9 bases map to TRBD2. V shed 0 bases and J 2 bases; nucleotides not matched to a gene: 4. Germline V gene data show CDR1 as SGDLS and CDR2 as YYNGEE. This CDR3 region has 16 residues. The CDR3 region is CASSVDLAGNTDTQYF. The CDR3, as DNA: TGTGCCAGCAGCGTAGACCTAGCGGGGAACACAGATACGCAGTATTTT.

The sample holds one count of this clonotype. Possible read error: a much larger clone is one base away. The CDR3 nucleotides are TGCAGTGCTAGAGTTCCAGCGGGGACCTACGCGCAGTACTTC. Translated: CSARVPAGTYAQYF. The J gene is TRBJ2-7, the V gene TRBV20-1, with 7 bases lining up with TRBD2. The CDR3 loop spans 14 amino acids. CDR1 DFQATT and CDR2 SNEGSKA come from the germline V gene (reference sequence).

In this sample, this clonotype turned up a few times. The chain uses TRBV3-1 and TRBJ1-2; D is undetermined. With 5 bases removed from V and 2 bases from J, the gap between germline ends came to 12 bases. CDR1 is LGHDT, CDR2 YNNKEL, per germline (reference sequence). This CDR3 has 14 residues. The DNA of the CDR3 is TGTGCCAGCAGCTCTACCGGGCTCAACTATGGCTACACCTTC. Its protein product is CASSSTGLNYGYTF.

The CDR3: CASTASGRFYEQFF. The CDR3 DNA reads TGTGCCAGCACGGCAAGCGGGAGGTTTTATGAGCAGTTCTTC. J is TRBJ2-1 and V is TRBV6-2 or TRBV6-3, with 9 bases aligning to TRBD2. Germline lookup yields CDR1 MNHEY and CDR2 SVGEGT. The CDR3 has 14 amino acids. J lost 8 bases, V lost 7 bases, and 9 bases had no gene match.

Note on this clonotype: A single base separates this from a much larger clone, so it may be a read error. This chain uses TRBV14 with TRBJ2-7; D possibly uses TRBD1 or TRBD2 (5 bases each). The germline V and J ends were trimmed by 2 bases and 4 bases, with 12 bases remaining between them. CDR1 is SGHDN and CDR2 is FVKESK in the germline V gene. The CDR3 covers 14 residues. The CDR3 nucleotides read TGTGCCAGCAGCCAAATCGGGGCCCCTTACGAGCAGTACTTC. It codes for CASSQIGAPYEQYF. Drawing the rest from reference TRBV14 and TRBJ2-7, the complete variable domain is EAGVTQFPSHSVIEKGQTVTLRCDPISGHDNLYWYRRVMGKEIKFLLHFVKESKQDESGMPNNRFLAERTGGTYSTLKVQPAELEDSGVYFCASSQIGAPYEQYFGPGTRLTVT.

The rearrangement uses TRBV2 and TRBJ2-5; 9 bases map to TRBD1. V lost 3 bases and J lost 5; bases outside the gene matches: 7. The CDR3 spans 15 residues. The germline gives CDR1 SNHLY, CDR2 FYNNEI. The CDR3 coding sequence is TGTGCCAGCAGTGACGTACAGGGGGCCTGGGAGACCCAGTACTTC. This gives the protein CASSDVQGAWETQYF.

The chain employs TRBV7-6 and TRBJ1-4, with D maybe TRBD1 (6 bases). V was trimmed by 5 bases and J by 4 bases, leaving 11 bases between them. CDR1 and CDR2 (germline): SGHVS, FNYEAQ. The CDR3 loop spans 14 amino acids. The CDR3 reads CASSGWTDNEKLFF. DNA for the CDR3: TGTGCCAGCAGCGGGTGGACAGATAATGAAAAACTGTTTTTT.

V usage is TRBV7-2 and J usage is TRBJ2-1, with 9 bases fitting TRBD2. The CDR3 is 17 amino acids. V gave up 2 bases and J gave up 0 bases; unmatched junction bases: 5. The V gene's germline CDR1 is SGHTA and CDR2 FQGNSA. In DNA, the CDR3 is TGTGCCAGCAGCTTATCAGCGGGAGGAGACTCCTACAATGAGCAGTTCTTC. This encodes CASSLSAGGDSYNEQFF.

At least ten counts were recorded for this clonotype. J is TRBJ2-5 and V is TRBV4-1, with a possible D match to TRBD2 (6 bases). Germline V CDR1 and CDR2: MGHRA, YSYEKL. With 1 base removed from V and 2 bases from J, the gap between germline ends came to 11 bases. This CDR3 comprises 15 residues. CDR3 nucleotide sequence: TGCGCCAGCAGCCAAGGAAGCGGGCGGCAAGAGACCCAGTACTTC. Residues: CASSQGSGRQETQYF.

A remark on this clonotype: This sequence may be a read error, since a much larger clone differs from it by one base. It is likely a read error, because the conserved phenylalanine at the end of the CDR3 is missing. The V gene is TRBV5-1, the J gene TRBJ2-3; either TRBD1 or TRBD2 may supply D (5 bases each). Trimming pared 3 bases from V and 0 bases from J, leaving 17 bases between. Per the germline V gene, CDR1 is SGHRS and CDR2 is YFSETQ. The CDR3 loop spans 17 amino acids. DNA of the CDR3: TGCGCCAGCAGCTCCCTAAGGGACCACCCTAGCACAGATACGCAGTATTCT. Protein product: CASSSLRDHPSTDTQYS.

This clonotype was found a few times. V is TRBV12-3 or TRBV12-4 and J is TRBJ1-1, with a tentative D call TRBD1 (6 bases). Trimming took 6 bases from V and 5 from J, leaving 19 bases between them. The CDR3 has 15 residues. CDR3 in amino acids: CASSPPGDWDTEAFF. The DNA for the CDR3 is TGTGCCAGCAGCCCCCCAGGGGACTGGGATACTGAAGCTTTCTTT.

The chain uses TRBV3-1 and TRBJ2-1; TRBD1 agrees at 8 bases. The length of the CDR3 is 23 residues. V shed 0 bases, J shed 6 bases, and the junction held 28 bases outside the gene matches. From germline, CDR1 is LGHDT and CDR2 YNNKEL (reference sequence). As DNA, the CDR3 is TGTGCCAGCAGCCAAGATTCTGACCCTCCGAGACAGGGGACCCTTTATAGGGTCAATGAGCAGTTCTTC. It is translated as CASSQDSDPPRQGTLYRVNEQFF.

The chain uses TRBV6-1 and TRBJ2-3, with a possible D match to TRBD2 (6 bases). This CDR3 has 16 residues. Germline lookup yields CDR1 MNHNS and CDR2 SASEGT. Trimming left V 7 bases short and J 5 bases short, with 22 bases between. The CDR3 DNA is TGTGCCAGCACCGAAAGGGAGGCAGGGTTAATAGATACGCAGTATTTT. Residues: CASTEREAGLIDTQYF.

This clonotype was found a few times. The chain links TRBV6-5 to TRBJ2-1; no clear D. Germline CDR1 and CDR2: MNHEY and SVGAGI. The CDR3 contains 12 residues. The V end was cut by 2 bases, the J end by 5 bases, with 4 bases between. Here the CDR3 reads CASSYRDNEQFF. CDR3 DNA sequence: TGTGCCAGCAGTTACAGGGACAATGAGCAGTTCTTC.

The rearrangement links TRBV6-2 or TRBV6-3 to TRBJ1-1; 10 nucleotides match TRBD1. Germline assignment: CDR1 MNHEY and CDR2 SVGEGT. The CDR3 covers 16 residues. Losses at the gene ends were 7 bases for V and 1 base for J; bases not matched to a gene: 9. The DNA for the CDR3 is TGTGCCAGCACCCCTTGGGACAGGGGACCGAACACTGAAGCTTTCTTT. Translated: CASTPWDRGPNTEAFF.

The chain's CDR3 is CASYGTGNAVGQPQHF. The CDR3 nucleotides read TGTGCCTCATACGGGACAGGTAATGCAGTGGGTCAGCCCCAGCATTTT. This chain joins TRBV19 and TRBJ1-5; 8 nucleotides match TRBD1. This CDR3 spans 16 amino acids. The germline gives CDR1 LNHDA, CDR2 SQIVND (reference sequence). The V and J ends lost 11 bases and 6 bases, in that order; junction bases with no gene match: 18.

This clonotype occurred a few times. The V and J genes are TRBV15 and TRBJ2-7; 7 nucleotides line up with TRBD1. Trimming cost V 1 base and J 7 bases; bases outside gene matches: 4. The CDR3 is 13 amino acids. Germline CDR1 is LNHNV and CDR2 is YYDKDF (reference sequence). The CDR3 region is CATSRGTGVEQYF. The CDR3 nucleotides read TGTGCCACCAGCAGAGGTACAGGGGTTGAGCAGTACTTC.

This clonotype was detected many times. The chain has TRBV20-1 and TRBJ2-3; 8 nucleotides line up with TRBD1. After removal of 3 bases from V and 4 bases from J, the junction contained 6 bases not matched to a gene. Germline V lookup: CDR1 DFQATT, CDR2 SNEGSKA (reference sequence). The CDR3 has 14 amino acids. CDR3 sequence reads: CSARTGVLSDTQYF. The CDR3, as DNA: TGCAGTGCTAGGACAGGGGTCCTCTCAGATACGCAGTATTTT.

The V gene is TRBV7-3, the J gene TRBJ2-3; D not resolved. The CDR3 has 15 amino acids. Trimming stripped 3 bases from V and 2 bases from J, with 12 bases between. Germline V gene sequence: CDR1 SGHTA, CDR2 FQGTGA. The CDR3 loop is CASSFGGLNTDTQYF. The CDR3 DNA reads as TGTGCCAGCAGCTTTGGTGGCTTAAACACAGATACGCAGTATTTT.

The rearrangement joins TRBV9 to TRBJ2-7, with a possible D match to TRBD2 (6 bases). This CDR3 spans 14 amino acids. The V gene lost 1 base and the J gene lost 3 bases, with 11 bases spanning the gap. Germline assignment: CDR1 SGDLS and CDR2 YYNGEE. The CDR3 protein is CASSVTGEGYEQYF. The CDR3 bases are TGTGCCAGCAGCGTAACGGGAGAGGGCTACGAGCAGTACTTC.

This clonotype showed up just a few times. As DNA, the CDR3 is TGTGCCAGCAATCCGGGACAGGGGTTTAATTATGGCTACGAGCAGTACTTC. Translated: CASNPGQGFNYGYEQYF. The V gene is TRBV28, the J gene TRBJ2-7, with 10 bases fitting TRBD1. The length of the CDR3 is 17 residues. Looked up from germline, CDR1 is MDHEN and CDR2 is SYDVKM. The V segment lost 7 bases and the J segment 3 bases; nucleotides outside the gene matches: 15.

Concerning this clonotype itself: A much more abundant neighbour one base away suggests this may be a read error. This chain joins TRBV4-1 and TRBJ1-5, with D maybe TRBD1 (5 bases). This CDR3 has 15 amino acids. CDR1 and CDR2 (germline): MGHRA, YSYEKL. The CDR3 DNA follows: TGCGCCAGCAGCGACCAGACAGATAGCAATCAGCCCCCGCATTTT. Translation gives CASSDQTDSNQPPHF.

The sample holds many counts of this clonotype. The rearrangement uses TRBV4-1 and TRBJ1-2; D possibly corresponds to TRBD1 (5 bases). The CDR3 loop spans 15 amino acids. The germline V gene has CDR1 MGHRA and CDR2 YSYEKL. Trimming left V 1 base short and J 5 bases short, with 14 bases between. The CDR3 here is CASSQAGDGPYGYTF. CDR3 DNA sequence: TGCGCCAGCAGCCAAGCCGGGGACGGACCATATGGCTACACCTTC.

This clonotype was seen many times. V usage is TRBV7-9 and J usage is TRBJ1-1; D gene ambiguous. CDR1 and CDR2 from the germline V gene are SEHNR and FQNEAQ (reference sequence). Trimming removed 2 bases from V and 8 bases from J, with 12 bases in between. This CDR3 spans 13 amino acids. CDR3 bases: TGTGCCAGCAGCTTAATCGGCCGGGAGGAAGCTTTCTTT. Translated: CASSLIGREEAFF. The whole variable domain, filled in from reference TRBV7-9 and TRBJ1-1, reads DTGVSQNPRHKITKRGQNVTFRCDPISEHNRLYWYRQTLGQGPEFLTYFQNEAQLEKSRLLSDRFSAERPKGSFSTLEIQRTEQGDSAMYLCASSLIGREEAFFGQGTRLTVV.